These 22 T cell receptor beta chains came from one sample sequenced in a study of regulatory and conventional T cells in RAG deficiency. The protocol was immunoSEQ multiplex PCR, while the TCRdb copy is restricted to in-frame clones and leaves out a portion. This sample yields under 20,000 clones, of which roughly 87% are seen a single time; approximately 1.4% belongs to the top ten. Regulatory T cells were sorted from blood as CD4+ CD25-high CD127-low cells. The same specimen was also included in a second study, on regulatory T cells. That investigation notes: Primers: 52 TRBV forward and 13 TRBJ reverse.

The source material was Tregs sorted from blood. The receptors stem from a human donor in good health.

The rearrangement links TRBV7-9 to TRBJ1-2; the D gene is possibly TRBD1 (6 bases). This CDR3 is built from 16 residues. Trimming removed 5 bases from V and 6 bases from J, with 22 bases in between. Germline V lookup: CDR1 SEHNR, CDR2 FQNEAQ (reference sequence). CDR3 bases: TGTGCCAGCAGCCCCCCAGGGGTGAGGGAGGCCGATGGCTACACCTTC. As protein: CASSPPGVREADGYTF.

The chain carries TRBV6-1 and TRBJ2-3, with 12 nucleotides matching TRBD2. Germline assignment: CDR1 MNHNS and CDR2 SASEGT. V was clipped by 4 bases and J by 8 bases; unmatched bases: 16. The CDR3 consists of 18 residues. CDR3 sequence reads: CASSASVLAGGDGGTQYF. Written as DNA, the CDR3 is TGTGCCAGCAGTGCTAGTGTACTAGCGGGGGGTGACGGTGGTACGCAGTATTTT.

The chain's CDR3 is CASSSRDGGFYGYTF. CDR3 sequence (DNA): TGTGCCAGCAGTTCCCGGGACGGCGGATTCTATGGCTACACCTTC. The V call is TRBV6-1, the J call TRBJ1-2; D possibly corresponds to TRBD1 (5 bases). CDR3 size: 15 residues. The V gene's germline CDR1 is MNHNS and CDR2 SASEGT. Trimming took 5 bases from V and 4 from J, leaving 17 bases between them.

This sequence joins TRBV6-5 and TRBJ2-5; perhaps TRBD1 as D (6 bases). The DNA end is more similar to TRBJ2-7, so the J call may be wrong. The CDR3 loop spans 14 amino acids. Germline CDR1 reads MNHEY; CDR2 reads SVGAGI. DNA for the CDR3: TGTGCCAGCAGCGATCGGGCAGGGGCCGACGAGCAGTACTTC. Encoded protein: CASSDRAGADEQYF.

This chain links TRBV25-1 with TRBJ2-1; no clear D. Germline assignment: CDR1 MGHDK and CDR2 SYGVNS. V was pared by 0 bases and J by 5 bases, with 8 bases between. The length of the CDR3 is 14 residues. The DNA for the CDR3 is TGTGCCAGCAGTGAATACCGCAGCAACAATGAGCAGTTCTTC. Translated, it gives CASSEYRSNNEQFF.

The table lists this clone with a count of one. The chain employs TRBV13 and TRBJ1-5, with D maybe TRBD1 (6 bases). This CDR3 contains 16 residues. CDR1 is PRHDT, CDR2 FYEKMQ, per germline (reference sequence). The V gene lost 0 bases and the J gene lost 6 bases, with 15 bases spanning the gap. CDR3 DNA: TGTGCCAGCAGCTTAGGAGGGACACTGGGGGGTCAGCCCCAGCATTTT. As protein: CASSLGGTLGGQPQHF.

V gene TRBV9 combines with J gene TRBJ1-1, with D uncertain. Germline V CDR1 and CDR2: SGDLS, YYNGEE. The CDR3 length is 16 residues. Trimming took off 0 bases at V and 4 bases at J, with 16 bases between the two ends. CDR3 in amino acids: CASSVGGGVSGTEAFF. DNA for the CDR3: TGTGCCAGCAGCGTAGGAGGCGGGGTCTCGGGCACTGAAGCTTTCTTT.

V gene TRBV5-1 combines with J gene TRBJ2-3; 7 bases line up with TRBD2. The CDR3 covers 14 residues. Trimming removed 0 bases from V and 8 bases from J; junction bases left unmatched: 6. Germline CDR1 SGHRS, CDR2 YFSETQ. The CDR3 nucleotides read TGCGCCAGCAGCTTGGCAGCTAGCGGAGGTACGCAGTATTTT. Protein sequence: CASSLAASGGTQYF.

The rearrangement joins TRBV7-3 to TRBJ2-3, with D perhaps TRBD2 (6 bases). V was trimmed by 5 bases and J by 6 bases, leaving 18 bases between them. The CDR3 has 15 residues. Per germline, CDR1 SGHTA and CDR2 FQGTGA. The CDR3 DNA reads as TGTGCCAGCAGCCCAGGGCTAGGGAGGACTGATACGCAGTATTTT. Translating it yields CASSPGLGRTDTQYF.

This chain connects TRBV6-1 to TRBJ1-2; D is ambiguous. From germline, CDR1 is MNHNS and CDR2 SASEGT. The CDR3 is 13 amino acids. V was pared by 10 bases and J by 7 bases, with 19 bases between. The CDR3 coding sequence is TGTGCCACCAGCTCAAATACCTATCGTGGCTACACCTTC. It encodes CATSSNTYRGYTF.

The chain is built from TRBV7-2 and TRBJ2-5; 10 positions match TRBD2. The ends lost 3 bases at V and 7 bases at J; junction bases unmatched: 14. The germline V gene encodes CDR1 SGHTA and CDR2 FQGNSA. CDR3 length equals 17 residues. The CDR3, as DNA: TGTGCCAGCAGCTTTGGGGCGGCTAGCGGGGGCCAGGGGACCCAGTACTTC. Its translation is CASSFGAASGGQGTQYF.

The V gene is TRBV5-1, the J gene TRBJ2-3; 13 bases line up with TRBD2. The germline gives CDR1 SGHRS, CDR2 YFSETQ. CDR3 length: 16 amino acids. V lost 4 bases, J lost 0 bases, and 2 bases stayed unmatched. CDR3 sequence: CASSAGLAGSTDTQYF. CDR3 nucleotides: TGCGCCAGCAGCGCGGGACTAGCGGGGAGCACAGATACGCAGTATTTT.

This chain uses TRBV27 with TRBJ1-2; the D gene is possibly TRBD1 (6 bases). V shed 6 bases and J shed 7 bases, with 12 bases lying between them. CDR1 and CDR2 from the germline V gene are MNHEY and SMNVEV (reference sequence). There are 12 residues in the CDR3. For the CDR3, the DNA is TGTGCCAGCAGGGGGGCCTCATTTGGCTACACCTTC. Amino acid sequence: CASRGASFGYTF.

The J gene is TRBJ1-5, the V gene TRBV4-1, with a possible D match to TRBD1 (6 bases). CDR1 is MGHRA and CDR2 is YSYEKL in the germline V gene. The CDR3 consists of 16 residues. V shed 2 bases and J shed 1 base, with 12 bases lying between them. The CDR3 region is CASSQYYRESNQPQHF. In DNA form, the CDR3 reads TGCGCCAGCAGCCAATATTACAGGGAAAGCAATCAGCCCCAGCATTTT.

The V gene is TRBV5-4, the J gene TRBJ2-3; the D is unclear. The CDR3 is made up of 17 amino acids. In germline, CDR1 is SGHNT, CDR2 YYREEE (reference sequence). Between the trimmed V and J ends, which lost 0 bases and 0 bases, there was a span of 14 bases. The CDR3 loop reads CASSLAGQKTSTDTQYF. CDR3 bases: TGTGCCAGCAGCTTGGCCGGCCAGAAAACTAGCACAGATACGCAGTATTTT.

The V call is TRBV11-3, the J call TRBJ2-3; D unclear. Germline V CDR1 and CDR2: SGHNT, YENEEA. Trimming stripped 1 base from V and 1 base from J, with 6 bases between. The CDR3 has 14 amino acids. CDR3 loop: CASSLADRTDTQYF. CDR3 DNA sequence: TGTGCCAGCAGCTTAGCGGATCGCACAGATACGCAGTATTTT.

This clone was counted a single time. This sequence joins TRBV6-1 and TRBJ1-5, with a possible D match to TRBD1 (5 bases). Germline V gene data show CDR1 as MNHNS and CDR2 as SASEGT. V was shortened by 6 bases and J by 7 bases, with 13 bases between the two germline ends. The CDR3 is made up of 13 amino acids. The CDR3 sequence: CASRASRDQPQHF. The CDR3 DNA follows: TGTGCCAGCAGGGCATCAAGGGACCAGCCCCAGCATTTT.

The chain uses TRBV19 and TRBJ1-5, with D unresolved. Germline CDR1 is LNHDA and CDR2 is SQIVND (reference sequence). The CDR3 loop spans 13 amino acids. V lost 4 bases and J lost 4, with 8 bases in between. The CDR3 reads CASSTRMNQPQHF. In DNA form, the CDR3 reads TGTGCCAGTAGTACTCGCATGAATCAGCCCCAGCATTTT.

This clone has a single count. The chain recombines TRBV7-9 with TRBJ1-2, with D maybe TRBD1 (6 bases). Trimming left V 5 bases short and J 4 bases short, with 17 bases between. The V gene's germline CDR1 is SEHNR and CDR2 FQNEAQ (reference sequence). This CDR3 is built from 15 residues. This chain's CDR3 is CASSTQKGGVYGYTF. CDR3 coding DNA: TGTGCCAGCAGCACCCAGAAGGGGGGCGTCTATGGCTACACCTTC. The whole variable domain, remainder taken from reference TRBV7-9 and TRBJ1-2, is DTGVSQNPRHKITKRGQNVTFRCDPISEHNRLYWYRQTLGQGPEFLTYFQNEAQLEKSRLLSDRFSAERPKGSFSTLEIQRTEQGDSAMYLCASSTQKGGVYGYTFGSGTRLTVV.

The chain joins TRBV28 to TRBJ1-2; tentative D call: TRBD1 (5 bases). From germline, CDR1 is MDHEN and CDR2 SYDVKM. V gave up 3 bases and J gave up 3 bases, with 17 bases separating them. The CDR3 runs 16 residues. The CDR3 nucleotides read TGTGCCAGCAGTTTCCCGCCGGGGGGGGGTGACTATGGCTACACCTTC. This gives the protein CASSFPPGGGDYGYTF.

This clone was seen once. The chain has TRBV7-9 and TRBJ1-5; D call uncertain. Germline CDR1 is SEHNR and CDR2 is FQNEAQ (reference sequence). CDR3 size: 18 residues. The ends were cut back, 1 base at V and 1 base at J, with 17 bases in the middle. The CDR3 spells CASSLEAGDYLSNQPQHF. The CDR3 DNA reads TGTGCCAGCAGCTTAGAGGCAGGAGACTATTTGAGCAATCAGCCCCAGCATTTT. Complete variable domain (other parts from reference TRBV7-9 and TRBJ1-5): DTGVSQNPRHKITKRGQNVTFRCDPISEHNRLYWYRQTLGQGPEFLTYFQNEAQLEKSRLLSDRFSAERPKGSFSTLEIQRTEQGDSAMYLCASSLEAGDYLSNQPQHFGDGTRLSIL.

CDR3 nucleotide sequence: TGTGCCAGCTCCTTCGGGGACGCCACGGAGGGCTACACCTTC. This codes for CASSFGDATEGYTF. The V call is TRBV28, the J call TRBJ1-2, with D perhaps matching TRBD1 (5 bases). Germline CDR1 reads MDHEN; CDR2 reads SYDVKM. V was pared by 8 bases and J by 8 bases, with 21 bases between. This CDR3 spans 14 amino acids.